The T cell receptor beta chain under discussion was sequenced for a study of blood T cell repertoires in COVID-19. Overall study: The cDNA or gDNA used as material had been derived from T cells, B-cell-depleted T cells, or PBMCs.

Using immunoSEQ multiplex PCR, the repertoire was profiled, and TCRdb retains in-frame clones only, with some absent. The sample comprises 300,000 or so clones, around 84% of which are singletons, and 1.3% rests with the top ten. V lost 0 bases and J lost 0, with 5 bases in between. There are 14 residues in the CDR3. The V gene's germline CDR1 is SEHNR and CDR2 FQNEAQ (reference sequence). The V gene is TRBV7-9, the J gene TRBJ1-1; no clear D gene. Sequences were obtained from peripheral blood. The source is a man aged 65 to 79 with acute or convalescent COVID-19. This CDR3 is CASSLAAVNTEAFF. CDR3 nucleotides: TGTGCCAGCAGCTTAGCTGCAGTGAACACTGAAGCTTTCTTT. Supplemented by reference TRBV7-9 and TRBJ1-1, the full variable domain reads DTGVSQNPRHKITKRGQNVTFRCDPISEHNRLYWYRQTLGQGPEFLTYFQNEAQLEKSRLLSDRFSAERPKGSFSTLEIQRTEQGDSAMYLCASSLAAVNTEAFFGQGTRLTVV.